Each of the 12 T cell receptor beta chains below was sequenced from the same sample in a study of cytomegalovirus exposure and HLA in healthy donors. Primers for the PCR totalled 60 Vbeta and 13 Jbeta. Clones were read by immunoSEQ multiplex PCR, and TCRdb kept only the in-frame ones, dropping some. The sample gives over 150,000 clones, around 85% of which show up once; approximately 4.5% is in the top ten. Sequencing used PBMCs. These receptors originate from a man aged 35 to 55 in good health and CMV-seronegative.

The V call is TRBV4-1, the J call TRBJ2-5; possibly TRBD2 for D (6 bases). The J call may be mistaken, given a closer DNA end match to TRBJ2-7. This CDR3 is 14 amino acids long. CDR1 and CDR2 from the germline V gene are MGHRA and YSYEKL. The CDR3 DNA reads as TGCGCCAGCAGCTCGACGGAGGGCGCGGACGAGCAGTACTTC. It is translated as CASSSTEGADEQYF.

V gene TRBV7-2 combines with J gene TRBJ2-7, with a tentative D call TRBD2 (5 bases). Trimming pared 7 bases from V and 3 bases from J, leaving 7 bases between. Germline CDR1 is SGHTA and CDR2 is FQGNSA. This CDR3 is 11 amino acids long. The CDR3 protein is CASTEGYEQYF. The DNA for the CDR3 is TGTGCCAGCACAGAGGGCTACGAGCAGTACTTC.

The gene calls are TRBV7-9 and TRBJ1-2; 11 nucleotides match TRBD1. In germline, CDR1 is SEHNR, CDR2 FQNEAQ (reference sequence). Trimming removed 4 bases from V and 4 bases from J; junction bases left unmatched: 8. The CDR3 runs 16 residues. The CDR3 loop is CASSSGQGAQGYGYTF. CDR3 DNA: TGTGCCAGCAGCTCAGGACAGGGGGCGCAGGGCTATGGCTACACCTTC.

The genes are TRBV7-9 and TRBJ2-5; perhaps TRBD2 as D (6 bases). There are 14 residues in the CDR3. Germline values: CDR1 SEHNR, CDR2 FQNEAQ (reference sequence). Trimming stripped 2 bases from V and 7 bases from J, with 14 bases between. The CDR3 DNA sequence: TGTGCCAGCAGCTTACGGGGGAGTGGGGTGACCCAGTACTTC. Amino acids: CASSLRGSGVTQYF.

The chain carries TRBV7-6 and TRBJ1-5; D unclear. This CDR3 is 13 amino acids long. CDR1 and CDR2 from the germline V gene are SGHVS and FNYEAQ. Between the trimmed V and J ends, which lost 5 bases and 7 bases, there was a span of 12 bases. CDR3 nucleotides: TGTGCCAGCAGCACTAAAGGCGGCCAGCCCCAGCATTTT. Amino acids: CASSTKGGQPQHF.

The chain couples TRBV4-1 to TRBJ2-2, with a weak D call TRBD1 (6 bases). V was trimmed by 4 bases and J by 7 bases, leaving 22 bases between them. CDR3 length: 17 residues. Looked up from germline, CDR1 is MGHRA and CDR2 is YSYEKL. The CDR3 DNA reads TGCGCCAGCAGCCGCGAAAGGGGCACAGGGTGGAACGGGGAGCTGTTTTTT. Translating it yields CASSRERGTGWNGELFF.

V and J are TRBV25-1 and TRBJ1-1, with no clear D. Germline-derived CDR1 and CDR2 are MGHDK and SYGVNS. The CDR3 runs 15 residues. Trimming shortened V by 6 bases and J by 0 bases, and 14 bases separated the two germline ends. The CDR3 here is CASSEATRLNTEAFF. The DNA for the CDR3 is TGTGCCAGCAGCGAGGCAACACGACTGAACACTGAAGCTTTCTTT. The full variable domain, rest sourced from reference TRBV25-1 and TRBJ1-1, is EADIYQTPRYLVIGTGKKITLECSQTMGHDKMYWYQQDPGMELHLIHYSYGVNSTEKGDLSSESTVSRIRTEHFPLTLESARPSHTSQYLCASSEATRLNTEAFFGQGTRLTVV.

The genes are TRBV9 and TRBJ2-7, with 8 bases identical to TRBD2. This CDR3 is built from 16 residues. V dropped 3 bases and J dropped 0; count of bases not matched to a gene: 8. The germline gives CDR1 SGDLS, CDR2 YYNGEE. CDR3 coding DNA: TGTGCCAGCAGCGCGCGGGGGGCTACCTACTCCTACGAGCAGTACTTC. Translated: CASSARGATYSYEQYF.

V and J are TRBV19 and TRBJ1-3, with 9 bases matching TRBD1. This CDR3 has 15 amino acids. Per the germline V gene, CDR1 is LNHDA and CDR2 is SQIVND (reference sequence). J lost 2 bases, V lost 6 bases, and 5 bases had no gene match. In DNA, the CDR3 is TGTGCCAGTAGCTCTTACAGGGGGCCTGGAAACACCATATATTTT. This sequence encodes CASSSYRGPGNTIYF. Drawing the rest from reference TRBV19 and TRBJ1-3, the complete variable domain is DGGITQSPKYLFRKEGQNVTLSCEQNLNHDAMYWYRQDPGQGLRLIYYSQIVNDFQKGDIAEGYSVSREKKESFPLTVTSAQKNPTAFYLCASSSYRGPGNTIYFGEGSWLTVV.

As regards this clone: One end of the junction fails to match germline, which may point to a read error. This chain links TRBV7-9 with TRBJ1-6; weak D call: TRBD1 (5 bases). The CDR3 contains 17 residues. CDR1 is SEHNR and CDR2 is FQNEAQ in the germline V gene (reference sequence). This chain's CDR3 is CSSSFPGLSSYNSPLHF. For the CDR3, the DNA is TGTTCCAGCAGCTTCCCAGGGCTAAGCTCCTATAATTCACCCCTCCACTTT.

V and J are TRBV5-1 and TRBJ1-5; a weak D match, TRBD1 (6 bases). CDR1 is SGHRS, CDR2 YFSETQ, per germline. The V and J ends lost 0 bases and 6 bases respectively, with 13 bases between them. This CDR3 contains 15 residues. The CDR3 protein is CASSLVGGGGQPQHF. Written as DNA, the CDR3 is TGCGCCAGCAGCTTGGTGGGGGGCGGGGGTCAGCCCCAGCATTTT.

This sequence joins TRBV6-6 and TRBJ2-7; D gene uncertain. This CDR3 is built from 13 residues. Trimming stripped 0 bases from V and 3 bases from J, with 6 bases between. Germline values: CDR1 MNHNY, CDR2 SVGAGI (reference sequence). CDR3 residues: CASSYSLSYEQYF. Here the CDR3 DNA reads TGTGCCAGCAGTTACTCGCTGAGCTACGAGCAGTACTTC.